The 24 T cell receptor beta chains presented below share a single source sample, sequenced in a study of CD8 T cells in Susac syndrome. Reverse transcription of roughly 0.45 to 1 ug RNA was carried out with random hexamers. TCRdb re-called the immunoSEQ multiplex PCR reads through MiXCR, storing one row per CDR3 protein. The table lists 350,000 to 550,000 distinct CDR3 sequences, 85% to 90% of them singletons. Sequencing input: CD8+ T cells from PBMCs. These receptors were taken from a human donor with multiple sclerosis.

This clonotype was detected only a few times. The chain is built from TRBV12-3 or TRBV12-4 and TRBJ2-7, with 7 bases aligning to TRBD1. The CDR3 has 13 amino acids. The junction had 3 bases not matched to a gene; V was cut back by 7 bases and J by 0 bases. CDR3: CASKTGSSYEQYF. CDR3 nucleotide sequence: TGTGCCAGCAAGACAGGGAGCTCCTACGAGCAGTACTTC.

The CDR3 reads CASSLIPGTRNEQFF. The CDR3 nucleotides are TGTGCCAGCAGTTTAATTCCCGGGACTAGAAATGAGCAGTTCTTC. The chain recombines TRBV27 with TRBJ2-1; 8 bases are shared with TRBD2. From germline, CDR1 is MNHEY and CDR2 SMNVEV (reference sequence). J was trimmed by 7 bases and V by 2 bases; bases with no gene match: 7. The length of the CDR3 is 15 residues.

V and J are TRBV4-1 and TRBJ1-5; a weak D match, TRBD1 (5 bases). Trimming stripped 2 bases from V and 7 bases from J, with 12 bases between. The CDR3 runs to 14 residues. The germline CDR1 and CDR2 sequences are MGHRA and YSYEKL. The CDR3 sequence: CASSQLGDWQPQHF. Here the CDR3 DNA reads TGCGCCAGCAGCCAACTCGGGGACTGGCAGCCCCAGCATTTT.

The chain has TRBV5-1 and TRBJ2-7; TRBD2 matches at 7 bases. CDR1 and CDR2 from the germline V gene are SGHRS and YFSETQ. This CDR3 has 18 amino acids. The V gene end was trimmed by 1 base and the J gene end by 1 base; junction bases not matched to a gene: 14. The CDR3 region has the DNA TGCGCCAGCAGCTTGACCCCCCCGACTCTAGCGGTATCCTACGAGCAGTACTTC. Translating it yields CASSLTPPTLAVSYEQYF.

This chain joins TRBV6-5 and TRBJ2-7, with D possibly being TRBD1 (5 bases). CDR3 size: 13 residues. Germline V gene lookup returns CDR1 MNHEY and CDR2 SVGAGI. Trimming took off 6 bases at V and 1 base at J, with 10 bases between the two ends. The chain's CDR3 is CASRGRASYEQYF. The CDR3 DNA reads TGTGCCAGCAGGGGCAGGGCGTCCTACGAGCAGTACTTC.

The CDR3 nucleotides are TGTGCCAGCAGTCCCTCAGGGGGGGCAGATACGCAGTATTTT. Translated, it gives CASSPSGGADTQYF. The rearrangement uses TRBV12-3 or TRBV12-4 and TRBJ2-3; perhaps D is TRBD1 or TRBD2 (7 bases each). The germline V and J ends were trimmed by 5 bases and 4 bases, with 13 bases remaining between them. The CDR3 length is 14 residues.

V gene TRBV4-2 combines with J gene TRBJ1-1, with 7 bases matching TRBD1. This CDR3 is built from 18 residues. The germline CDR1 and CDR2 sequences are LGHNA and YNFKEQ. The ends lost 1 base at V and 1 base at J; junction bases unmatched: 12. CDR3 sequence: CASSQGRGRNVPNTEAFF. The DNA of the CDR3 is TGTGCCAGCAGCCAAGGGAGGGGGCGGAATGTTCCGAACACTGAAGCTTTCTTT.

This chain connects TRBV6-5 to TRBJ2-1, with D uncertain. The CDR3 is 11 amino acids. Looked up from germline, CDR1 is MNHEY and CDR2 is SVGAGI. Trimming removed 3 bases from V and 10 bases from J, with 7 bases in between. In DNA form, the CDR3 reads TGTGCCAGCAGTTATAGGAACGAGCAGTTCTTC. Its protein product is CASSYRNEQFF.

The V call is TRBV18, the J call TRBJ1-5; TRBD1 matches 8 bases. The junction had 8 bases not matched to a gene; V was cut back by 6 bases and J by 7 bases. In germline, CDR1 is KGHSH, CDR2 LQKENI. The CDR3 is made up of 14 amino acids. The CDR3 sequence is CASSPTGAGQPQHF. CDR3 sequence (DNA): TGTGCCAGCTCTCCGACAGGGGCAGGCCAGCCCCAGCATTTT.

This sequence joins TRBV6-5 and TRBJ2-1, with 11 positions matching TRBD1. J lost 8 bases, V lost 2 bases, and 5 bases had no gene match. CDR1 is MNHEY and CDR2 is SVGAGI in the germline V gene. CDR3 size: 15 residues. The CDR3 DNA is TGTGCCAGCAGTTACGAGGGGACAGGGGGGGATGAGCAGTTCTTC. It specifies CASSYEGTGGDEQFF.

The gene calls are TRBV5-1 and TRBJ2-7; TRBD1 might be the D (5 bases). Per the germline V gene, CDR1 is SGHRS and CDR2 is YFSETQ. The CDR3 has 14 residues. Trimming left V 4 bases short and J 3 bases short, with 14 bases between. The CDR3 region is CASSPKTTGYEQYF. For the CDR3, the DNA is TGCGCCAGCAGCCCCAAAACTACAGGCTACGAGCAGTACTTC.

This clonotype was counted a few times. The rearrangement uses TRBV6-6 and TRBJ2-7; 11 bases line up with TRBD2. This CDR3 spans 14 amino acids. Unmatched junction bases numbered 3, after V lost 5 bases and J lost 3 bases. From germline, CDR1 is MNHNY and CDR2 SVGAGI (reference sequence). Here the CDR3 DNA reads TGTGCCAGCAGTGATCTAGCGGGAGGCTACGAGCAGTACTTC. It codes for CASSDLAGGYEQYF.

CDR3 bases: TGTGCCACCCGGTCCGGGACTAGCGGGAGTGAAGTCACCGGGGAGCTGTTTTTT. This sequence encodes CATRSGTSGSEVTGELFF. J is TRBJ2-2 and V is TRBV7-3; 14 bases agree with TRBD2. CDR1 is SGHTA and CDR2 is FQGTGA in the germline V gene. CDR3 length: 18 amino acids. After removal of 10 bases from V and 4 bases from J, the junction contained 14 bases not matched to a gene.

The V and J genes are TRBV10-3 and TRBJ2-6; maybe TRBD1 (6 bases). Germline V gives CDR1 ENHRY, CDR2 SYGVKD. V was trimmed by 10 bases and J by 0 bases, leaving 22 bases between them. CDR3 length equals 18 residues. The CDR3 loop is CASLDRRINSSGANVLTF. CDR3 in DNA: TGTGCCAGTTTGGACAGAAGGATCAACAGCTCTGGGGCCAACGTCCTGACTTTC.

The V call is TRBV2, the J call TRBJ2-5; D is unclear. The CDR3 runs to 11 residues. Germline lookup yields CDR1 SNHLY and CDR2 FYNNEI. V was clipped by 3 bases and J by 7 bases, with 6 bases between them. CDR3 sequence (DNA): TGTGCCAGCAGTGATAGCTGGACCCAGTACTTC. It is translated as CASSDSWTQYF.

The genes are TRBV29-1 and TRBJ2-1; a possible D gene is TRBD1 (6 bases). Trimming took 3 bases from V and 7 from J, leaving 13 bases between them. This CDR3 has 13 amino acids. Germline V gene data show CDR1 as SQVTM and CDR2 as ANQGSEA. This CDR3 is CSVDPTGSNEQFF. The CDR3 coding sequence is TGCAGCGTTGATCCCACAGGGTCAAATGAGCAGTTCTTC.

The V and J genes are TRBV20-1 and TRBJ1-4; 7 bases line up with TRBD1. J lost 7 bases, V lost 1 base, and 15 bases had no gene match. The CDR3 has 17 residues. CDR1 and CDR2 (germline): DFQATT, SNEGSKA (reference sequence). The CDR3: CSARAIEGGSLGEKLFF. The CDR3 DNA is TGCAGTGCTAGAGCCATTGAAGGGGGCTCATTGGGTGAAAAACTGTTTTTT.

The table lists this clonotype with a count of one. The CDR3 protein is CASSATGEGYEQYF. CDR3 DNA: TGTGCCAGCAGCGCTACGGGGGAAGGCTACGAGCAGTACTTC. The V call is TRBV6-1, the J call TRBJ2-7, with a tentative D call TRBD2 (6 bases). The germline gives CDR1 MNHNS, CDR2 SASEGT. Trimming cost V 6 bases and J 3 bases, with 15 bases left between them. CDR3 length: 14 amino acids.

The chain has TRBV11-2 and TRBJ2-7; D may be TRBD2 (5 bases). Germline CDR1 and CDR2: SGHAT and FQNNGV. The CDR3 runs 15 residues. V shed 4 bases and J shed 2 bases, with 15 bases lying between them. The CDR3 loop is CASSSESWGAYEQYF. CDR3 in DNA: TGTGCCAGCAGCTCCGAAAGTTGGGGAGCCTACGAGCAGTACTTC.

The count of this clonotype is one. The chain employs TRBV3-1 and TRBJ2-2, with D uncertain. Germline V gene sequence: CDR1 LGHDT, CDR2 YNNKEL (reference sequence). The V gene lost 0 bases and the J gene lost 7 bases, with 0 bases spanning the gap. The CDR3 totals 11 residues. The CDR3 sequence is CASSQDGELFF. CDR3 in DNA: TGTGCCAGCAGCCAAGACGGGGAGCTGTTTTTT.

The genes are TRBV15 and TRBJ2-3; D gene unclear. The CDR3 sequence is 16 residues long. Trimming removed 0 bases at V and 3 bases at J, with 13 bases between. CDR1 is LNHNV and CDR2 is YYDKDF in the germline V gene (reference sequence). The CDR3 sequence is CATSRDRDSLTDTQYF. The CDR3 DNA reads as TGTGCCACCAGCAGAGATCGCGATTCCCTAACAGATACGCAGTATTTT. The full variable domain, with the rest looked up from reference TRBV15 and TRBJ2-3, is DAMVIQNPRYQVTQFGKPVTLSCSQTLNHNVMYWYQQKSSQAPKLLFHYYDKDFNNEADTPDNFQSRRPNTSFCFLDIRSPGLGDTAMYLCATSRDRDSLTDTQYFGPGTRLTVL.

This chain connects TRBV12-3 or TRBV12-4 to TRBJ2-1; 7 bases align to TRBD1. CDR3 length equals 13 residues. V shed 6 bases, J shed 4 bases, and the junction held 3 bases outside the gene matches. The CDR3 reads CASRTQGYNEQFF. CDR3 nucleotide sequence: TGTGCCAGCAGGACACAGGGGTACAATGAGCAGTTCTTC.

This clonotype came up once. The rearrangement joins TRBV2 to TRBJ2-1; possibly TRBD1 or TRBD2 for D (5 bases each). The V end was cut by 4 bases, the J end by 6 bases, with 10 bases between. From germline, CDR1 is SNHLY and CDR2 FYNNEI. The CDR3 covers 13 residues. CDR3 nucleotides: TGTGCCAGCAGTGGGGGGTCAGTCAATGAGCAGTTCTTC. This encodes CASSGGSVNEQFF.

CDR3 sequence (DNA): TGTGCCAGCAGTTTATTATGGGGAGAAGCTTTCTTT. This sequence encodes CASSLLWGEAFF. This sequence joins TRBV27 and TRBJ1-1, with D unresolved. Deletions cut 1 base from V and 8 bases from J, with 8 bases between. CDR3 length equals 12 residues. Germline V gene data show CDR1 as MNHEY and CDR2 as SMNVEV (reference sequence).